The TCR beta chain described here comes from a study of blood T cell repertoires in COVID-19. Turning to the study itself: Sources were T cells, B-cell-depleted T cells, or PBMCs; the material itself was cDNA or gDNA.

Profiling relied on immunoSEQ multiplex PCR, and the TCRdb table lists in-frame clones only, not all of them. The data contain some 28,000 clones, 84% of them singletons. Germline loops: CDR1 MNHEY, CDR2 SVGAGI. The CDR3 contains 14 residues. V shed 6 bases, J shed 5 bases, and the junction held 4 bases outside the gene matches. The material sequenced was peripheral blood. The TCR was taken from a man between 65 and 79 years old with active COVID-19. The chain carries TRBV6-5 and TRBJ1-4, with 9 bases fitting TRBD1. CDR3 DNA sequence: TGTGCCAGCAGCCAAGGACAGGGGAATGAAAAACTGTTTTTT. This encodes CASSQGQGNEKLFF.